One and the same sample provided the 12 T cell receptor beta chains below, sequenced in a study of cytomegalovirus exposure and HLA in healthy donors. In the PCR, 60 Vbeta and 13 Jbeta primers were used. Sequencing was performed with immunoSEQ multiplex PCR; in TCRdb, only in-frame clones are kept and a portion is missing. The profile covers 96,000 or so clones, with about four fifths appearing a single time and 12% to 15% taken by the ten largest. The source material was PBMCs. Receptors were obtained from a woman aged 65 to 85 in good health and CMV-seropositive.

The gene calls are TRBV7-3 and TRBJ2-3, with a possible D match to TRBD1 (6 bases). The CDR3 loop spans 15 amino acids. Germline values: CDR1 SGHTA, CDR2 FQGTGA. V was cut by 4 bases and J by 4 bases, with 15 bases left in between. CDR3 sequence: CASSSARGRADTQYF. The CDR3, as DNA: TGTGCCAGCAGCTCCGCCAGGGGTCGAGCAGATACGCAGTATTTT.

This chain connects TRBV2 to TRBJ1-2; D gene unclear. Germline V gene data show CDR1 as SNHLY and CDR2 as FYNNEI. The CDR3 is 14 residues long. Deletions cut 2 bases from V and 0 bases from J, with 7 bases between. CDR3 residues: CASSERLANYGYTF. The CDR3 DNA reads TGTGCCAGCAGTGAACGGCTAGCTAACTATGGCTACACCTTC. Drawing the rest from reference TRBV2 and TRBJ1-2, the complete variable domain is EPEVTQTPSHQVTQMGQEVILRCVPISNHLYFYWYRQILGQKVEFLVSFYNNEISEKSEIFDDQFSVERPDGSNFTLKIRSTKLEDSAMYFCASSERLANYGYTFGSGTRLTVV.

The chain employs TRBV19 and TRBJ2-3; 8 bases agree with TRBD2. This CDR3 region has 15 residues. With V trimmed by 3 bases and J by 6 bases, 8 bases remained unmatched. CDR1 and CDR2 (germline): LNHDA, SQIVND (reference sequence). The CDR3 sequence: CASSIVGLGGDTQYF. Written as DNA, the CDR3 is TGTGCCAGTAGTATTGTGGGACTAGGGGGGGATACGCAGTATTTT.

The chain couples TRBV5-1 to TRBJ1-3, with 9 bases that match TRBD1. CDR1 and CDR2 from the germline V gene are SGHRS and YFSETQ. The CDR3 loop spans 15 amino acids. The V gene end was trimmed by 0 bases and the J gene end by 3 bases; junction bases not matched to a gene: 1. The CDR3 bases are TGCGCCAGCAGCTTGGACAGGGGGCGTGGAAACACCATATATTTT. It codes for CASSLDRGRGNTIYF.

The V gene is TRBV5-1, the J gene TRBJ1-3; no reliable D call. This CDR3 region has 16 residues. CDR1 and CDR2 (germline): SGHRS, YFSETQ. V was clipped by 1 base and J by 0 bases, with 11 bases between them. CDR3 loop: CASSLTVQSSGNTIYF. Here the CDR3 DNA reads TGCGCCAGCAGCTTGACGGTGCAAAGCTCTGGAAACACCATATATTTT.

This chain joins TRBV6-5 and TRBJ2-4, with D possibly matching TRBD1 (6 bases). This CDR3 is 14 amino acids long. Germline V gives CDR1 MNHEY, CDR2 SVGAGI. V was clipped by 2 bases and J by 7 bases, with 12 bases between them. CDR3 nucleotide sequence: TGTGCCAGCAGTTACAGGGCGACAGGTAACATTCAGTACTTC. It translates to CASSYRATGNIQYF.

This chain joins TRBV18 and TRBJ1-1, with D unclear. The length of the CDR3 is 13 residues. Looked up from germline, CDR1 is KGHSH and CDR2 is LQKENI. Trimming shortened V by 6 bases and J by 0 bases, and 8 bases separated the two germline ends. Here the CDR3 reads CASSPGMNTEAFF. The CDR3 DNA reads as TGTGCCAGCTCCCCCGGGATGAACACTGAAGCTTTCTTT.

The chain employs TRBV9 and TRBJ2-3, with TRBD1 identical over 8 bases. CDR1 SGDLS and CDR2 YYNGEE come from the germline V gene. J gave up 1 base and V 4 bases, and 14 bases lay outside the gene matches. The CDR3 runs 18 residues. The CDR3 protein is CASSTPFWDRSRTDTQYF. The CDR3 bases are TGTGCCAGCAGCACTCCATTTTGGGACAGGTCACGCACAGATACGCAGTATTTT.

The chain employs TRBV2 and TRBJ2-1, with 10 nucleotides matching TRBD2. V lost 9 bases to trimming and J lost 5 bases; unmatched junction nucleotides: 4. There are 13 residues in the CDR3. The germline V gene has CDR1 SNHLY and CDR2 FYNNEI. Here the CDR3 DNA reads TGTGCCAGTACTAGCGGGAACGACAATGAGCAGTTCTTC. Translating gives CASTSGNDNEQFF. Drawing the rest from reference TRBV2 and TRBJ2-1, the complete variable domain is EPEVTQTPSHQVTQMGQEVILRCVPISNHLYFYWYRQILGQKVEFLVSFYNNEISEKSEIFDDQFSVERPDGSNFTLKIRSTKLEDSAMYFCASTSGNDNEQFFGPGTRLTVL.

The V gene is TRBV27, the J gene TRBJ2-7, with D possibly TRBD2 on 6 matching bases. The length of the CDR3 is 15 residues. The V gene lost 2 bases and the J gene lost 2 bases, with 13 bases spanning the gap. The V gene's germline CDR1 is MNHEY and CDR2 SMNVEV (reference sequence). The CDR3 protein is CASSLKGLTPYEQYF. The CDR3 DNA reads TGTGCCAGCAGTTTAAAGGGACTCACTCCCTACGAGCAGTACTTC.

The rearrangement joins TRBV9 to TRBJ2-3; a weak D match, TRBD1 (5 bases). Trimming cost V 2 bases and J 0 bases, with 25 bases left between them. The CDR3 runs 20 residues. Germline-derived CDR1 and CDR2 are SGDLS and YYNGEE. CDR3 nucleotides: TGTGCCAGCAGCGTCACAGGAAGATTCTACCAACAAACTAGCACAGATACGCAGTATTTT. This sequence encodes CASSVTGRFYQQTSTDTQYF.

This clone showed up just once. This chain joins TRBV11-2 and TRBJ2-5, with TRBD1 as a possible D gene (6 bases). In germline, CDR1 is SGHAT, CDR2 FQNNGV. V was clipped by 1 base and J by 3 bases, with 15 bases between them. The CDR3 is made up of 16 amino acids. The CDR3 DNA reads TGTGCCAGCAGCTTAGGGGGGCGCACCCCGAAAGAGACCCAGTACTTC. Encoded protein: CASSLGGRTPKETQYF.